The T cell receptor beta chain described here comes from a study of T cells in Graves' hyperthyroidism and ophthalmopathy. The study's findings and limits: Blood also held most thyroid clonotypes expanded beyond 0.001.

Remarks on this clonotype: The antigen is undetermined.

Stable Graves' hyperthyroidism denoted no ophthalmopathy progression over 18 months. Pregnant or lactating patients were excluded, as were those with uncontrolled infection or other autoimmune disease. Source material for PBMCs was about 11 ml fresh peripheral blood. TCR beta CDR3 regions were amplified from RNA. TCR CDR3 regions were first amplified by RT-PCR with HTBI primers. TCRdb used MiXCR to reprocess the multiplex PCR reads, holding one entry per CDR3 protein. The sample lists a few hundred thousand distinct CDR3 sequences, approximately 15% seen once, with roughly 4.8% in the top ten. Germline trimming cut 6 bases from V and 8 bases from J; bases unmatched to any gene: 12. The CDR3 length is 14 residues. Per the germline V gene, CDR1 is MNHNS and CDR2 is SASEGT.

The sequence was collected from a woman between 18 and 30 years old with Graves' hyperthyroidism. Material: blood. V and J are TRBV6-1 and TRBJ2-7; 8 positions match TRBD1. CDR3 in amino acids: CASRGPRDRTKQYF. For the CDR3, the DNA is TGTGCCAGCAGAGGGCCCCGGGACAGGACGAAGCAGTACTTC.